This T cell receptor beta chain was retrieved from a study of T-cell memory formation after mild COVID-19. Study results and limitations: Confirmation of SARS-CoV-2 specificity was lacking for second-wave clones peaking day 37. The study found contracting CD4+ clones mainly in CM and EM and contracting CD8+ clones in EMRA. Pre-infection memory contained some responding clones, which suggested that cross-reactive memory had joined. Clones contracting over day 15 to 85 were CD4/CD8 balanced, with later expanders leaning CD4+.

Concerning this clonotype: Its antigen is not identified.

The CDR3 spans 13 residues. After removal of 5 bases from V and 6 bases from J, the junction contained 5 bases not matched to a gene. Germline V CDR1 and CDR2: SEHNR, FQNEAQ (reference sequence). TCRdb used MiXCR to reprocess the 5' RACE reads, holding one entry per CDR3 protein. The table records 300,000 or so distinct CDR3 sequences, approximately 15% of them present only once. The sequence derives from a man in his late teens or twenties who had mild COVID-19 (a few samples of this study predate the infection). Cell type and time point are not known. Sequencing used PBMCs or a T cell subset sorted from them (not recorded which). The chain employs TRBV7-9 and TRBJ1-2; 8 bases are shared with TRBD1. CDR3 residues: CASSRAGGDGYTF. The DNA for the CDR3 is TGTGCCAGCAGCCGTGCAGGGGGCGATGGCTACACCTTC.